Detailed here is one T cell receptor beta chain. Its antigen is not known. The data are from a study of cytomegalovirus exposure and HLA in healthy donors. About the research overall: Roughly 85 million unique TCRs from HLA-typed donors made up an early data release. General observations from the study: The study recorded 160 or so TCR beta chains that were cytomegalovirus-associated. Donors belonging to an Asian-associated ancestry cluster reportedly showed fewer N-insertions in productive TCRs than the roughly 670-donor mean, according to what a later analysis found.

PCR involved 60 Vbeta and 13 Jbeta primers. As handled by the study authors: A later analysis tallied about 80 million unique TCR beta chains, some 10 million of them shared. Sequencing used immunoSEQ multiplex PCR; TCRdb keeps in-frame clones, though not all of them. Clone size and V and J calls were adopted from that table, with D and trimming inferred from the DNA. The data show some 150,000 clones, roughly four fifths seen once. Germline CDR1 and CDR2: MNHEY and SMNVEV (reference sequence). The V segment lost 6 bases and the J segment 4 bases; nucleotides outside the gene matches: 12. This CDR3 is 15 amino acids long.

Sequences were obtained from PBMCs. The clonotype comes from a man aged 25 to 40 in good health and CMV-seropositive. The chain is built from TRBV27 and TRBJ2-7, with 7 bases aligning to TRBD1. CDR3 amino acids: CASREPGTAPYEQYF. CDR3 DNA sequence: TGTGCCAGCAGAGAGCCCGGGACAGCCCCTTACGAGCAGTACTTC.